This is a list of T cell receptor beta chains from one sample in a study of cytomegalovirus exposure and HLA in healthy donors. Assay: immunoSEQ multiplex PCR; the TCRdb copy retains only in-frame clones and omits some. This table has around 350,000 clones, just over 85% appearing once. The sample comprised PBMCs. Receptors were obtained from a woman between 18 and 29 years old in good health and CMV-seronegative. The CDR3 runs from the conserved cysteine through the conserved F or W. A D gene is named only where the DNA matches it firmly. Some rows have no size entry. The others give once, few or many, or a class for an expanded clone.

V gene	CDR3 length	J gene	D gene	clone size	CDR3 DNA	CDR3 protein
TRBV4-1	17	TRBJ2-1	TRBD2	-	TGCGCCAGCAGCCAAAGGCTACTAGCGGGGGGTGCGGTTGAGCAGTTCTTC	CASSQRLLAGGAVEQFF
TRBV6-5	13	TRBJ1-1	-	once	TGTGCCAGCAGTTACGATCTGAGCACTGAAGCTTTCTTT	CASSYDLSTEAFF
TRBV27	13	TRBJ1-1	TRBD1	few	TGTGCCAGCAGTTGGACAGGTAACACTGAAGCTTTCTTT	CASSWTGNTEAFF
TRBV28	12	TRBJ1-5	-	-	TGTGCCAGCAGTTTGTTCGATCAGCCCCAGCATTTT	CASSLFDQPQHF
TRBV25-1	12	TRBJ1-1	-	-	TGTGCCAGCACCGATACTGCGGGAAAAGCTTTCTTT	CASTDTAGKAFF
TRBV5-1	13	TRBJ1-2	-	few	TGCGCCAGCAGCTTGATGGCCGTATATGGCTACACCTTC	CASSLMAVYGYTF
TRBV6-1	15	TRBJ2-4	TRBD1	-	TGTGCCAGCAGTGAATGGGACAGGGGGCTTGACATTCAGTACTTC	CASSEWDRGLDIQYF
TRBV5-1	18	TRBJ2-7	-	-	TGCGCCAGCAGCTTGGAACGAGGAGTTAAGGGGTTTGGGTACGAGCAGTACTTC	CASSLERGVKGFGYEQYF
TRBV2	14	TRBJ2-1	TRBD2	-	TGTGCCAGCAAGGGCAGCGGGGGTTGGAATGAGCAGTTCTTC	CASKGSGGWNEQFF
TRBV7-9	18	TRBJ1-1	-	-	TGTGCCAGCAGCTTAGTAGGGCAGGGCCCCGCCATGAACACTGAAGCTTTCTTT	CASSLVGQGPAMNTEAFF
TRBV9	15	TRBJ1-1	-	-	TGTGCCAGCAGCGTAGGTACAGACATGAACACTGAAGCTTTCTTT	CASSVGTDMNTEAFF
TRBV2	17	TRBJ2-7	-	-	TGTGCCAGCAGTTTCTCAAGGGGGGGGGCCAGCCCCTACGAGCAGTACTTC	CASSFSRGGASPYEQYF
TRBV28	16	TRBJ2-1	TRBD2	-	TGTGCCAGCAGTCTGGGAATCGGGGGGACCTACAATGAGCAGTTCTTC	CASSLGIGGTYNEQFF
TRBV2	13	TRBJ1-2	-	-	TGTGCCAGCAGCGCTACCCTAGCCTATGGCTACACCTTC	CASSATLAYGYTF
TRBV4-1	13	TRBJ2-7	-	-	TGCGCCAGCAGCCGGACTCGTTCCTACGAGCAGTACTTC	CASSRTRSYEQYF
TRBV27	15	TRBJ1-1	TRBD1	-	TGTGCCAGCAGTTTAACGGGACAGGGAGACACTGAAGCTTTCTTT	CASSLTGQGDTEAFF
TRBV5-1	14	TRBJ2-1	TRBD1	-	TGCGCCAGCAAAACTCCGGGACAGGGGAATGAGCAGTTCTTC	CASKTPGQGNEQFF